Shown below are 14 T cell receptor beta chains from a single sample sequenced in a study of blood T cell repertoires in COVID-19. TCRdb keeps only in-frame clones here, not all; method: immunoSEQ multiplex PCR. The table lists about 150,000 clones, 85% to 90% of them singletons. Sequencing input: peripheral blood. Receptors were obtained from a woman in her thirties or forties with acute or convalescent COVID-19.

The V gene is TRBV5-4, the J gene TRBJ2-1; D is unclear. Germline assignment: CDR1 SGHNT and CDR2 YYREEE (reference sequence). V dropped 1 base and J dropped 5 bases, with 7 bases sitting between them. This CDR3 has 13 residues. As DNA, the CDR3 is TGTGCCAGCAGCTTGTACAGTCACAATGAGCAGTTCTTC. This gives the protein CASSLYSHNEQFF.

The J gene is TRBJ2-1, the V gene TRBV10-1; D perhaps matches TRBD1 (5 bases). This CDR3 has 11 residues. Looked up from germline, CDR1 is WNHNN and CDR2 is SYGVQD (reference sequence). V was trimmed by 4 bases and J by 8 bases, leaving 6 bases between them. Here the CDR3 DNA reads TGCGCCAGCAGTGTAGGGGATGAGCAGTTCTTC. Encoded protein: CASSVGDEQFF.

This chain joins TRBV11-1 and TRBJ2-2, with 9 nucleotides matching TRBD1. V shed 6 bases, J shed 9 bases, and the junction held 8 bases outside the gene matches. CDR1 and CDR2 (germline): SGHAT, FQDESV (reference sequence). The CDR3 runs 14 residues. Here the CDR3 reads CASSTNRGQRELFF. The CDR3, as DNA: TGTGCCAGCAGTACGAACAGGGGGCAGCGGGAGCTGTTTTTT. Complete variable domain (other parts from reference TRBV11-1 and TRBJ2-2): EAEVAQSPRYKITEKSQAVAFWCDPISGHATLYWYRQILGQGPELLVQFQDESVVDDSQLPKDRFSAERLKGVDSTLKIQPAELGDSAMYLCASSTNRGQRELFFGEGSRLTVL.

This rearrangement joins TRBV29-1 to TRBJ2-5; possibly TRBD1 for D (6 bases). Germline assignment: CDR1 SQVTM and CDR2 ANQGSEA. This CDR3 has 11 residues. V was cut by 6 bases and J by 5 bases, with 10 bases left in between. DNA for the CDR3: TGCAGCGTGGGGGACATGGAGACCCAGTACTTC. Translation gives CSVGDMETQYF.

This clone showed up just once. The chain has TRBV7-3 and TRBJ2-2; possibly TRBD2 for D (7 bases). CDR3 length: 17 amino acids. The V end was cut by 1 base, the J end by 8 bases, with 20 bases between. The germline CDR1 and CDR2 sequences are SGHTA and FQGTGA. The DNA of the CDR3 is TGTGCCAGCAGCTTAAACGGGGGGCGCTCTCCCCAAGGGGAGCTGTTTTTT. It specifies CASSLNGGRSPQGELFF.

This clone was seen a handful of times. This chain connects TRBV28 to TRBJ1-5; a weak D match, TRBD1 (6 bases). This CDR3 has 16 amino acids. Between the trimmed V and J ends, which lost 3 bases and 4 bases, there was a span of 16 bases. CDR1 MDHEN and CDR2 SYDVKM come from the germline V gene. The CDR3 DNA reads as TGTGCCAGCAGTTTCGTGCTCACAGGGAGTAATCAGCCCCAGCATTTT. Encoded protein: CASSFVLTGSNQPQHF.

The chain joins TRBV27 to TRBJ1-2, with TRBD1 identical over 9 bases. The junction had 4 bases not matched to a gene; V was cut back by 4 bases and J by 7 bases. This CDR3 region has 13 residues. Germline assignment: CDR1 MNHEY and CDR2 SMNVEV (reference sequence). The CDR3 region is CASSWGQGGGYTF. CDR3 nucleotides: TGTGCCAGCAGTTGGGGACAGGGAGGTGGCTACACCTTC.

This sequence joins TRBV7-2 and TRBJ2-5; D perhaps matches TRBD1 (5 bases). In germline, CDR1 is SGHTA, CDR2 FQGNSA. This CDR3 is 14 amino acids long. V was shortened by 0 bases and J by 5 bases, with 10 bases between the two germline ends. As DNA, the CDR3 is TGTGCCAGCAGCTTAGCCAGGGATTCGGAGACCCAGTACTTC. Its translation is CASSLARDSETQYF.

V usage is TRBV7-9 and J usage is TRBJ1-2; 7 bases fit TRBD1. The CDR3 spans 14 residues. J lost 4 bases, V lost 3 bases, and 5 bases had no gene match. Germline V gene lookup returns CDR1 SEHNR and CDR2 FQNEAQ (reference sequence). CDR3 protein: CASSFTGDGYGYTF. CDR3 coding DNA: TGTGCCAGCAGCTTCACAGGGGACGGCTATGGCTACACCTTC.

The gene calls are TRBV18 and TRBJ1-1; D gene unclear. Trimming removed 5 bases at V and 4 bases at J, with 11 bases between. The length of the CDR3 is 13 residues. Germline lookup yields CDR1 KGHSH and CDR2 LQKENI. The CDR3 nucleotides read TGTGCCAGCTCAGGTCCGGGGAGCACTGAAGCTTTCTTT. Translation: CASSGPGSTEAFF.

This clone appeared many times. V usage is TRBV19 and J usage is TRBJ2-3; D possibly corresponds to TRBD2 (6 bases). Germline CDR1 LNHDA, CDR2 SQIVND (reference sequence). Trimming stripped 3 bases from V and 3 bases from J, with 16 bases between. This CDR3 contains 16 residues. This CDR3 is CASSISEGGGTDTQYF. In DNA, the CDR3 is TGTGCCAGTAGTATCTCAGAGGGAGGTGGGACAGATACGCAGTATTTT.

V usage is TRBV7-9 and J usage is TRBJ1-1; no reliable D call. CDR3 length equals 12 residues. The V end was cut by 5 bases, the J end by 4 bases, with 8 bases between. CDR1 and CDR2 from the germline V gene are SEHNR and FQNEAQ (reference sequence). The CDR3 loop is CASSPYSTEAFF. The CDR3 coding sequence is TGTGCCAGCAGCCCGTACAGCACTGAAGCTTTCTTT.

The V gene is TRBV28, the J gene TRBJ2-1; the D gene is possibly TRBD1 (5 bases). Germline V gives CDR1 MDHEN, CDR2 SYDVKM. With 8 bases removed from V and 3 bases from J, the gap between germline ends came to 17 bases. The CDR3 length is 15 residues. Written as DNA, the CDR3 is TGTGCCAGCCCTTCGACAGCCCCCTACTACAATGAGCAGTTCTTC. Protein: CASPSTAPYYNEQFF. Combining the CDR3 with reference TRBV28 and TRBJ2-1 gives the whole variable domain DVKVTQSSRYLVKRTGEKVFLECVQDMDHENMFWYRQDPGLGLRLIYFSYDVKMKEKGDIPEGYSVSREKKERFSLILESASTNQTSMYLCASPSTAPYYNEQFFGPGTRLTVL.

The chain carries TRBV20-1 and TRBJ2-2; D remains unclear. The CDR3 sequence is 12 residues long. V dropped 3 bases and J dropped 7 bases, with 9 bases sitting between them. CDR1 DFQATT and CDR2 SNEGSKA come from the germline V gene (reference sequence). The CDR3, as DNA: TGCAGTGCTAGTTCTACGGGCGGGGAGCTGTTTTTT. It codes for CSASSTGGELFF.